The clone carrying this T cell receptor (beta chain) was seen only once. The repertoire was sequenced with immunoSEQ multiplex PCR; TCRdb's copy has only in-frame clones and lacks some. The sample records about 44,000 clones, more than 75% being singletons. These data are taken from a study of control samples from healthy donors and cancer patients. The receptor's source is a woman aged 55-70 years with lung cancer. The sample taken for sequencing was PBMCs.

CDR3 sequence (DNA): TGTGCCAGCAGTATACTCGGGACGGGTGAAAAACTGTTTTTT. Protein product: CASSILGTGEKLFF. This chain links TRBV2 with TRBJ1-4; D perhaps matches TRBD1 (5 bases). CDR3 length: 14 residues. CDR1 and CDR2 (germline): SNHLY, FYNNEI. V lost 5 bases and J lost 7, with 14 bases in between.